This entry lists 25 T cell receptor beta chains sequenced from one sample in a study of cytomegalovirus exposure and HLA in healthy donors. 13 Jbeta primers and 60 Vbeta primers were used for the PCR. This table comes from immunoSEQ multiplex PCR, and its TCRdb copy is limited to in-frame clones, with some not included. The data contain around 60,000 clones, about three quarters of them singletons. The sequencing sample was made of PBMCs. The source of these receptors is a man aged 50-60 years in good health and CMV-seropositive.

This chain joins TRBV19 and TRBJ1-2, with no clear D. The CDR3 covers 15 residues. With 8 bases removed from V and 1 base from J, the gap between germline ends came to 17 bases. Germline lookup yields CDR1 LNHDA and CDR2 SQIVND (reference sequence). CDR3 in DNA: TGTGCCAGTTTTTCCGACACCTCCTTTAACTATGGCTACACCTTC. It translates to CASFSDTSFNYGYTF.

This chain joins TRBV2 and TRBJ2-7; D may be TRBD1 (5 bases). The CDR3 runs 12 residues. The germline V and J ends were trimmed by 8 bases and 3 bases, with 11 bases remaining between them. CDR1 is SNHLY, CDR2 FYNNEI, per germline. The CDR3: CASFQGGYEQYF. In nucleotides, the CDR3 is TGTGCCAGCTTCCAGGGCGGCTACGAGCAGTACTTC.

This sequence joins TRBV21-1 and TRBJ1-5; TRBD1 was called by the table and not checked on the DNA. TRBV21-1 constitutes a pseudogene. The CDR3 covers 14 residues. CDR3 coding DNA: TGTGCCAGCAGCGCCACAGGGGGCGGTCAGCCCCAGCATTTT. Amino acids: CASSATGGGQPQHF.

The rearrangement uses TRBV11-2 and TRBJ2-5; 7 nucleotides align to TRBD2. This CDR3 has 17 amino acids. Germline assignment: CDR1 SGHAT and CDR2 FQNNGV. The V and J ends lost 5 bases and 1 base, in that order; junction bases with no gene match: 13. For the CDR3, the DNA is TGTGCCAGCAGCGCCCGGCGGGGGTTAGGTAGCCAAGAGACCCAGTACTTC. Translation gives CASSARRGLGSQETQYF.

The sample holds a few counts of this clone. This chain joins TRBV4-2 and TRBJ2-7; D is possibly TRBD2 (6 bases). Germline V gene lookup returns CDR1 LGHNA and CDR2 YNFKEQ. V dropped 0 bases and J dropped 3 bases, with 12 bases sitting between them. CDR3 size: 15 residues. The CDR3 nucleotides are TGTGCCAGCAGCCAAGAAACGACTAGAGTCTACGAGCAGTACTTC. Amino acids: CASSQETTRVYEQYF.

This clone was counted a few times. This sequence is one base from a far larger clone and is likely a read error. The V and J genes are TRBV5-1 and TRBJ2-1, with 8 bases lining up with TRBD2. CDR1 and CDR2 (germline): SGHRS, YFSETQ. CDR3 size: 15 residues. The junction had 10 bases not matched to a gene; V was cut back by 3 bases and J by 8 bases. The DNA of the CDR3 is TGCGCCAGCAGCTCCTCCGCACTAGCGGCCTATGAGCAGTTCTTC. As protein: CASSSSALAAYEQFF.

The J gene is TRBJ2-1, the V gene TRBV19; 7 bases map to TRBD2. From germline, CDR1 is LNHDA and CDR2 SQIVND (reference sequence). Losses at the gene ends were 3 bases for V and 7 bases for J; bases not matched to a gene: 12. The CDR3 runs 16 residues. CDR3 amino acids: CASSMTGGTGGNEQFF. As DNA, the CDR3 is TGTGCCAGTAGTATGACGGGAGGCACCGGAGGGAATGAGCAGTTCTTC.

CDR3 amino acids: CASSEQGANQPQHF. CDR3 sequence (DNA): TGTGCCAGCAGCGAACAGGGGGCAAATCAGCCCCAGCATTTT. The J gene is TRBJ1-5, the V gene TRBV9, with 9 bases aligning to TRBD1. CDR1 is SGDLS and CDR2 is YYNGEE in the germline V gene. The CDR3 extends over 14 amino acids. V dropped 3 bases and J dropped 4; count of bases not matched to a gene: 2.

The gene calls are TRBV7-6 and TRBJ2-2, with 7 bases identical to TRBD2. The CDR3 runs 16 residues. Germline V gene lookup returns CDR1 SGHVS and CDR2 FNYEAQ. Losses at the gene ends were 2 bases for V and 2 bases for J; bases not matched to a gene: 5. The CDR3: CASSLLRDYNTGELFF. In DNA form, the CDR3 reads TGTGCCAGCAGCTTATTAAGGGACTATAACACCGGGGAGCTGTTTTTT.

V is TRBV6-5 and J is TRBJ1-2; TRBD1 matches 8 bases. The CDR3 has 14 residues. Unmatched junction bases numbered 5, after V lost 2 bases and J lost 6 bases. Germline V lookup: CDR1 MNHEY, CDR2 SVGAGI. In DNA form, the CDR3 reads TGTGCCAGCAGTTACGGGACAGGATTGGATGGCTACACCTTC. It codes for CASSYGTGLDGYTF.

The V call is TRBV27, the J call TRBJ1-2; D ambiguous. Trimming pared 2 bases from V and 2 bases from J, leaving 6 bases between. The CDR3 spans 13 residues. Germline lookup yields CDR1 MNHEY and CDR2 SMNVEV (reference sequence). The CDR3: CASSLTENYGYTF. CDR3 DNA sequence: TGTGCCAGCAGTTTAACAGAAAACTATGGCTACACCTTC.

The chain recombines TRBV29-1 with TRBJ1-4; tentatively, D is TRBD1 (5 bases). Germline V gives CDR1 SQVTM, CDR2 ANQGSEA. Trimming took off 6 bases at V and 4 bases at J, with 15 bases between the two ends. CDR3 size: 14 residues. The CDR3 DNA is TGCAGCGTCGGGGGAATAAGCAATAATGAAAAACTGTTTTTT. Translated: CSVGGISNNEKLFF.

The chain couples TRBV7-6 to TRBJ1-1; 7 positions match TRBD1. Germline CDR1 SGHVS, CDR2 FNYEAQ. V shed 0 bases, J shed 1 base, and the junction held 5 bases outside the gene matches. This CDR3 is built from 16 residues. The CDR3, as DNA: TGTGCCAGCAGCTTAGCACCGGGACAGCAGAACACTGAAGCTTTCTTT. It yields the protein CASSLAPGQQNTEAFF.

The CDR3 DNA follows: TGTGCCAGCAGCGTCTTAGGCACAGGGAATGGAAACACCATATATTTT. Translation gives CASSVLGTGNGNTIYF. The V and J genes are TRBV9 and TRBJ1-3; the D gene is possibly TRBD1 (6 bases). Per germline, CDR1 SGDLS and CDR2 YYNGEE. The CDR3 contains 16 residues. Deletions cut 2 bases from V and 3 bases from J, with 15 bases between.

The chain links TRBV7-9 to TRBJ2-7; 7 bases are a match to TRBD2. Germline CDR1 and CDR2: SEHNR and FQNEAQ (reference sequence). This CDR3 is 16 amino acids long. V lost 2 bases to trimming and J lost 4 bases; unmatched junction nucleotides: 11. The CDR3 reads CASSLNAGDVRYEQYF. In DNA form, the CDR3 reads TGTGCCAGCAGCTTAAACGCGGGAGACGTCCGGTACGAGCAGTACTTC.

The chain uses TRBV6-5 and TRBJ1-5, with D perhaps matching TRBD1 (6 bases). V was trimmed by 3 bases and J by 2 bases, leaving 11 bases between them. The CDR3 is 15 amino acids. Germline V gene lookup returns CDR1 MNHEY and CDR2 SVGAGI. CDR3 coding DNA: TGTGCCAGCAGTTATACAAACAGGGGCAATCAGCCCCAGCATTTT. This gives the protein CASSYTNRGNQPQHF.

The chain couples TRBV5-4 to TRBJ2-7; TRBD1 matches at 8 bases. CDR3 size: 15 residues. Losses at the gene ends were 3 bases for V and 2 bases for J; bases not matched to a gene: 7. Looked up from germline, CDR1 is SGHNT and CDR2 is YYREEE (reference sequence). The CDR3 nucleotides are TGTGCCAGCAGCTCGTCGACAGGGGTGACCTACGAGCAGTACTTC. Its protein is CASSSSTGVTYEQYF.

This chain uses TRBV28 with TRBJ2-1; 8 bases are a match to TRBD2. The germline V gene has CDR1 MDHEN and CDR2 SYDVKM. The J segment lost 3 bases and the V segment lost 6 bases, leaving 7 bases of the junction unmatched. The CDR3 has 15 residues. The CDR3 is CASSSAGVFYNEQFF. In DNA form, the CDR3 reads TGTGCCAGCAGCTCAGCGGGAGTGTTCTACAATGAGCAGTTCTTC.

This chain joins TRBV9 and TRBJ2-2; possible D gene TRBD2, 6 bases. Trimming pared 0 bases from V and 6 bases from J, leaving 12 bases between. Germline assignment: CDR1 SGDLS and CDR2 YYNGEE. The CDR3 is 15 residues long. The CDR3 bases are TGTGCCAGCAGCGTAGGCGGGATTGGATCCGGGGAGCTGTTTTTT. Protein sequence: CASSVGGIGSGELFF.

The chain has TRBV5-1 and TRBJ2-7, with D tentatively TRBD1 (5 bases). V lost 0 bases and J lost 3, with 16 bases in between. The CDR3 length is 16 residues. The V gene's germline CDR1 is SGHRS and CDR2 YFSETQ. The CDR3, as DNA: TGCGCCAGCAGCTTGGCCTGGGGCAGGACCATCTACGAGCAGTACTTC. It codes for CASSLAWGRTIYEQYF.

The J gene is TRBJ2-7, the V gene TRBV28; 10 bases fit TRBD1. V dropped 6 bases and J dropped 1; count of bases not matched to a gene: 9. Per the germline V gene, CDR1 is MDHEN and CDR2 is SYDVKM. The CDR3 has 16 amino acids. The CDR3 nucleotides read TGTGCCAGCAGCCAACGACAGGGGGCTAGATCCTACGAGCAGTACTTC. This encodes CASSQRQGARSYEQYF.

V usage is TRBV9 and J usage is TRBJ1-5; 9 nucleotides agree with TRBD1. The CDR3 is 18 residues long. CDR1 is SGDLS and CDR2 is YYNGEE in the germline V gene. Trimming took 0 bases from V and 2 from J; bases not matched to a gene: 9. In DNA form, the CDR3 reads TGTGCCAGCAGCGTAGGTCCGGACAGGGGAGGGGGCAATCAGCCCCAGCATTTT. This gives the protein CASSVGPDRGGGNQPQHF. Based on the CDR3 plus reference TRBV9 and TRBJ1-5, the full variable domain is DSGVTQTPKHLITATGQRVTLRCSPRSGDLSVYWYQQSLDQGLQFLIQYYNGEERAKGNILERFSAQQFPDLHSELNLSSLELGDSALYFCASSVGPDRGGGNQPQHFGDGTRLSIL.

J is TRBJ2-5 and V is TRBV14; D might be TRBD1 (6 bases). The CDR3 runs to 14 residues. V was pared by 3 bases and J by 5 bases, with 13 bases between. Germline CDR1 and CDR2: SGHDN and FVKESK. This chain's CDR3 is CASSHQGFWETQYF. DNA for the CDR3: TGTGCCAGCAGCCATCAGGGGTTTTGGGAGACCCAGTACTTC.

This clone has only a few counts. This chain connects TRBV4-1 to TRBJ2-1; 8 nucleotides align to TRBD2. Germline CDR1 reads MGHRA; CDR2 reads YSYEKL. The J segment lost 4 bases and the V segment lost 5 bases, leaving 7 bases of the junction unmatched. The CDR3 runs to 15 residues. The CDR3 bases are TGCGCCAGCAGCTACCTCGCGGGGGGATACAATGAGCAGTTCTTC. Translation gives CASSYLAGGYNEQFF.

The chain couples TRBV4-3 to TRBJ1-5; 7 nucleotides agree with TRBD1. Losses at the gene ends were 6 bases for V and 4 bases for J; bases not matched to a gene: 9. There are 15 residues in the CDR3. CDR1 is LGHNA, CDR2 YSLEER, per germline. DNA for the CDR3: TGCGCCAGCAGTAGAACATGGGACAGAAATCAGCCCCAGCATTTT. Translation: CASSRTWDRNQPQHF.